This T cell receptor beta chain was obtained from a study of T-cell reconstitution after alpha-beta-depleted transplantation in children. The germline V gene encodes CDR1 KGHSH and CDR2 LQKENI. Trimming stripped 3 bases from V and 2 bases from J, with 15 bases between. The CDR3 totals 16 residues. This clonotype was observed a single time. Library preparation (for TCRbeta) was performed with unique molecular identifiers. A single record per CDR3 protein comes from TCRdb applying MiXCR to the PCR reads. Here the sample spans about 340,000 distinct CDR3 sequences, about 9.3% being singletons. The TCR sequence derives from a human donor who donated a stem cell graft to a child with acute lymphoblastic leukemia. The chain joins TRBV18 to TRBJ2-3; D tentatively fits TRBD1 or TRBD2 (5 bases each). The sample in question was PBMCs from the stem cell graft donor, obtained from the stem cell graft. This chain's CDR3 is CASSPRGRDATDTQYF. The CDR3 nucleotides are TGTGCCAGCTCACCGAGGGGCAGGGACGCCACAGATACGCAGTATTTT.